The present T cell receptor beta chain was sequenced within a study of T and B cells in COVID-19 patients. Across the study: Peripheral blood came from COVID-19 patients with active infection or after recovery.

TRB rearrangements were amplified by multiplex PCR with BIOMED2 TRB-A/B primers. Via MiXCR, TCRdb re-called the multiplex PCR reads, giving one row per CDR3 protein. The data show nearly 15,000 distinct CDR3 sequences, roughly 31% seen once. From germline, CDR1 is KGHSH and CDR2 LQKENI. The CDR3 covers 15 residues. V was clipped by 3 bases and J by 1 base, with 12 bases between them. Blood genomic DNA input for TRB amplification was 250-500 ng. V gene TRBV18 combines with J gene TRBJ1-1, with a weak D call TRBD1 (5 bases). Sequences were obtained from blood. This TCR was recovered from a human donor who had recovered from COVID-19. CDR3 nucleotide sequence: TGTGCCAGCTCACCCAAGACAGATTGGAACACTGAAGCTTTCTTT. This encodes CASSPKTDWNTEAFF.